Sequencing of this T cell receptor beta chain was carried out in a study of blood T cell repertoires in COVID-19. The germline gives CDR1 LNHNV, CDR2 YYDKDF (reference sequence). The CDR3 loop spans 14 amino acids. V was clipped by 3 bases and J by 2 bases, with 10 bases between them. Original methodology: Counts of nucleated cells, estimated from reference gene primer amplification, were obtained. Only in-frame clones appear in the TCRdb table, and some are missing; sequencing was by immunoSEQ multiplex PCR. The V and J calls and clone size come from that table; D and trimming were worked out from the DNA. The sample yields 200,000 to 250,000 clones, more than 80% seen once.

The source is a woman of 80 years or more with acute or convalescent COVID-19. V usage is TRBV15 and J usage is TRBJ1-2, with D tentatively TRBD1 (6 bases). Input material: peripheral blood. CDR3 sequence reads: CATSRRTENYGYTF. In DNA form, the CDR3 reads TGTGCCACCAGCAGGCGGACAGAAAACTATGGCTACACCTTC. Full variable domain (outside the CDR3, taken from reference TRBV15 and TRBJ1-2): DAMVIQNPRYQVTQFGKPVTLSCSQTLNHNVMYWYQQKSSQAPKLLFHYYDKDFNNEADTPDNFQSRRPNTSFCFLDIRSPGLGDTAMYLCATSRRTENYGYTFGSGTRLTVV.